The T cell receptor beta chain described here comes from a study of T cells after yellow fever vaccination. On this clonotype: The target antigen is unknown.

Overall study results and limits: Repertoires sorted by FACS could include abundant clonotypes that are contaminants from the bulk population.

TCRdb fed the 5' RACE reads into MiXCR, producing one record per CDR3 protein. Here the sample spans roughly 310,000 distinct CDR3 sequences, 8.5% to 10% being singletons. The V end lost 2 bases, the J end lost 4 bases, and 14 bases lay between the germline ends. CDR3 length: 15 amino acids. CDR1 SGHVS and CDR2 FNYEAQ come from the germline V gene. The input for sequencing was PBMCs, taken on the day of the first yellow fever vaccination. The receptor's source is a young man who received the YFV17D yellow fever vaccine. J is TRBJ1-2 and V is TRBV7-6, with D perhaps TRBD1 (5 bases). DNA of the CDR3: TGTGCCAGCAGCTTATTAACGGCAGGGACCTATGGCTACACCTTC. The encoded protein is CASSLLTAGTYGYTF.